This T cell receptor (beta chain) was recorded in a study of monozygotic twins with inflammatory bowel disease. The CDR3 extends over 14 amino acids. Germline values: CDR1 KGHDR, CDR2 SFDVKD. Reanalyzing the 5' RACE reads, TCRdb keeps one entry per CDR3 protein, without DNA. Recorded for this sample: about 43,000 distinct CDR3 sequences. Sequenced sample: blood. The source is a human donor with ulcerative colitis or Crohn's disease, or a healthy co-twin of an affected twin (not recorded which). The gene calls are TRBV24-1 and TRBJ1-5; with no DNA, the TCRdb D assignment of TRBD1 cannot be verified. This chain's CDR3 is CATRRGSGSQPQHF.